The sample holds one count of the clone carrying this T cell receptor (beta chain). The germline gives CDR1 LGHNA, CDR2 YSLEER. The CDR3 is made up of 15 amino acids. V lost 0 bases, J lost 8 bases, and 6 bases stayed unmatched. As for treatment: around 19 received Ad26.COV2.S at low or high dose, single or two shots; 5 received placebo; per-sample allocation not given. At day 63 after the first vaccine or placebo injection, samples were drawn. The donor was a Boston adult aged 18-55 years. These data belong to a study of Ad26.COV2.S vaccination and SARS-CoV-2 variants. Assay: immunoSEQ multiplex PCR; the TCRdb copy retains only in-frame clones and omits some. The sample consists of hundreds of thousands of clones, roughly 84% of them appearing once.

This specimen consisted of peripheral blood, obtained in a trial of Ad26.COV2.S vaccine versus placebo. V usage is TRBV4-3 and J usage is TRBJ1-3, with 8 bases lining up with TRBD1. The TCR originated in a person between 18 and 65 years old who received the Ad26.COV2.S COVID-19 vaccine or a placebo. CDR3 protein: CASSQEDRVGHTIYF. The CDR3 bases are TGCGCCAGCAGCCAAGAGGACAGGGTTGGCCACACCATATATTTT.